This T cell receptor beta chain originates from a study of monozygotic twins with inflammatory bowel disease. The study's findings and limits: IBD patients shared fewer clonotypes with others than healthy twins, especially with disease activity.

Turning to this clonotype: Antigen: not known.

The authors used around 3,500 ng of total RNA per TCR library. With the 5' RACE reads reprocessed, TCRdb shows one record per CDR3 protein and no DNA. The sample totals approximately 210,000 distinct CDR3 sequences. The CDR3 contains 12 residues. Germline V gene sequence: CDR1 SGHNT, CDR2 YENEEA. The sample comprised blood. This chain connects TRBV11-3 to TRBJ2-2. The receptor was isolated from a human donor with ulcerative colitis or Crohn's disease, or a healthy co-twin of an affected twin (not recorded which). The CDR3 loop reads CASSRDTGELFF.